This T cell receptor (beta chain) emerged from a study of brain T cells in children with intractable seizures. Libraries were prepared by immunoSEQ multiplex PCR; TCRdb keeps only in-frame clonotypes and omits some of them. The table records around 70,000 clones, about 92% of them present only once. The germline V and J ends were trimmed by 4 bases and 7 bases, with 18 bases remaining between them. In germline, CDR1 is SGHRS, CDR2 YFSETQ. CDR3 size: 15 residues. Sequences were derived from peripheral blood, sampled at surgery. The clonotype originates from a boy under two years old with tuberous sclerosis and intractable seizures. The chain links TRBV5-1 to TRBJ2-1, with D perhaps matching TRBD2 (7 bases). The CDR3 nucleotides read TGCGCCAGCAGCCCATTAGGGGGGGCCGAAAATGAGCAGTTCTTC. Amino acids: CASSPLGGAENEQFF.